Shown below are 17 T cell receptor beta chains from a single sample sequenced in a study of blood T cell repertoires in COVID-19. Sequencing was performed with immunoSEQ multiplex PCR; in TCRdb, only in-frame clones are kept and a portion is missing. This sample has roughly 440,000 clones, with about 87% found just once. Sequencing used peripheral blood. Receptors were obtained from a woman aged 45-65 years with COVID-19, enrolled during active disease.

The chain links TRBV3-1 (or the pseudogene TRBV3-2) to TRBJ1-2; D gene uncertain. The CDR3 is made up of 14 amino acids. V was trimmed by 0 bases and J by 7 bases, leaving 12 bases between them. Germline CDR1 and CDR2: LGHDT and YNNKEL (reference sequence). Written as DNA, the CDR3 is TGTGCCAGCAGCCAAGATTGGGTGGGCCGTGGCTACACCTTC. It translates to CASSQDWVGRGYTF.

The chain carries TRBV7-9 and TRBJ1-3, with 7 nucleotides matching TRBD1. The junction had 2 bases not matched to a gene; V was cut back by 9 bases and J by 0 bases. The germline CDR1 and CDR2 sequences are SEHNR and FQNEAQ (reference sequence). This CDR3 contains 13 residues. The CDR3 sequence: CASRDSSGNTIYF. The CDR3 nucleotides read TGTGCCAGTCGGGACAGCTCTGGAAACACCATATATTTT.

J is TRBJ1-5 and V is TRBV2, with 8 nucleotides matching TRBD1. The CDR3 is 15 residues long. Per germline, CDR1 SNHLY and CDR2 FYNNEI. V was pared by 4 bases and J by 3 bases, with 5 bases of the junction left unmatched. The chain's CDR3 is CASSVTGGDNQPQHF. In nucleotides, the CDR3 is TGTGCCAGCAGTGTTACAGGGGGGGACAATCAGCCCCAGCATTTT.

This rearrangement joins TRBV6-5 to TRBJ1-2; a weak D match, TRBD1 (6 bases). This CDR3 comprises 15 residues. V dropped 5 bases and J dropped 3 bases, with 16 bases sitting between them. Looked up from germline, CDR1 is MNHEY and CDR2 is SVGAGI. CDR3 in amino acids: CASSTQGGSDYGYTF. In nucleotides, the CDR3 is TGTGCCAGCAGTACTCAAGGGGGTTCGGACTATGGCTACACCTTC.

This chain joins TRBV11-2 and TRBJ1-2; tentatively, D is TRBD1 (6 bases). Trimming cost V 8 bases and J 8 bases, with 27 bases left between them. Germline V lookup: CDR1 SGHAT, CDR2 FQNNGV. CDR3 length equals 16 residues. The CDR3 is CASGNVGSSQGGGYTF. CDR3 DNA sequence: TGTGCCAGCGGTAACGTGGGTTCTTCACAGGGCGGGGGCTACACCTTC. The full variable domain, completed using reference TRBV11-2 and TRBJ1-2, is EAGVAQSPRYKIIEKRQSVAFWCNPISGHATLYWYQQILGQGPKLLIQFQNNGVVDDSQLPKDRFSAERLKGVDSTLKIQPAKLEDSAVYLCASGNVGSSQGGGYTFGSGTRLTVV.

The V gene is TRBV7-9, the J gene TRBJ1-1; the match to TRBD1 covers 8 bases. V was clipped by 5 bases and J by 3 bases; unmatched bases: 8. The CDR3 is 15 amino acids. Germline V gene sequence: CDR1 SEHNR, CDR2 FQNEAQ (reference sequence). CDR3 in amino acids: CASSITGGGYTEAFF. As DNA, the CDR3 is TGTGCCAGCAGCATAACAGGGGGAGGTTACACTGAAGCTTTCTTT.

The chain has TRBV5-1 and TRBJ1-4; TRBD1 aligns across 7 bases. CDR3 length: 15 amino acids. CDR1 is SGHRS, CDR2 YFSETQ, per germline. V trimming: 0 bases; J trimming: 12 bases; junction bases outside the gene matches: 11. CDR3 coding DNA: TGCGCCAGCAGCTTGGATCCGGGACAGTGGGGGCAACTGTTTTTT. Translated: CASSLDPGQWGQLFF.

CDR3 amino acids: CASSRTGSYEQYF. DNA of the CDR3: TGTGCCAGCAGTAGGACAGGTTCCTACGAGCAGTACTTC. V and J are TRBV25-1 and TRBJ2-7; 7 bases are shared with TRBD1. There are 13 residues in the CDR3. J was trimmed by 1 base and V by 5 bases; bases with no gene match: 2. Looked up from germline, CDR1 is MGHDK and CDR2 is SYGVNS.

The V and J genes are TRBV5-4 and TRBJ2-1; D might be TRBD2 (5 bases). The CDR3 has 16 residues. Germline V lookup: CDR1 SGHNT, CDR2 YYREEE (reference sequence). The ends were cut back, 4 bases at V and 0 bases at J, with 14 bases in the middle. CDR3 DNA: TGTGCCAGCAGCGAAAGAGCGGCGAGCTCCTACAATGAGCAGTTCTTC. Translation: CASSERAASSYNEQFF. Combining the CDR3 with reference TRBV5-4 and TRBJ2-1 gives the whole variable domain ETGVTQSPTHLIKTRGQQVTLRCSSQSGHNTVSWYQQALGQGPQFIFQYYREEENGRGNFPPRFSGLQFPNYSSELNVNALELDDSALYLCASSERAASSYNEQFFGPGTRLTVL.

This chain links TRBV6-5 with TRBJ2-3; D not resolved. The CDR3 extends over 14 amino acids. Per germline, CDR1 MNHEY and CDR2 SVGAGI. V dropped 5 bases and J dropped 4 bases, with 13 bases sitting between them. As DNA, the CDR3 is TGTGCCAGCAGTCGCTCCACGAGTGCAGATACGCAGTATTTT. Translating gives CASSRSTSADTQYF.

This rearrangement joins TRBV6-5 to TRBJ1-2; 8 bases align to TRBD1. Germline V gene sequence: CDR1 MNHEY, CDR2 SVGAGI. V lost 6 bases to trimming and J lost 3 bases; unmatched junction nucleotides: 6. The CDR3 consists of 14 residues. CDR3 DNA: TGTGCCAGCAGGACCCTGGGACAGGACTATGGCTACACCTTC. It specifies CASRTLGQDYGYTF.

The rearrangement uses TRBV19 and TRBJ2-1; 9 nucleotides align to TRBD1. The germline V gene encodes CDR1 LNHDA and CDR2 SQIVND (reference sequence). Trimming cost V 6 bases and J 1 base; bases outside gene matches: 4. This CDR3 region has 15 residues. In nucleotides, the CDR3 is TGTGCCAGTAGCCGAGACAGGGGGTCCTACAATGAGCAGTTCTTC. Amino acids: CASSRDRGSYNEQFF.

The V and J genes are TRBV11-2 and TRBJ1-2; a possible D gene is TRBD1 (5 bases). The CDR3 extends over 16 amino acids. V was shortened by 1 base and J by 3 bases, with 15 bases between the two germline ends. Looked up from germline, CDR1 is SGHAT and CDR2 is FQNNGV. The CDR3 DNA reads as TGTGCCAGCAGCTTAGTTCGGGGGTACCAGTACTATGGCTACACCTTC. It encodes CASSLVRGYQYYGYTF.

This chain links TRBV5-4 with TRBJ2-1; D may be TRBD2 (6 bases). This CDR3 comprises 15 residues. V dropped 4 bases and J dropped 4 bases, with 15 bases sitting between them. The germline gives CDR1 SGHNT, CDR2 YYREEE (reference sequence). The CDR3, as DNA: TGTGCCAGCAGCGGGGGGACTGTGTCATACAATGAGCAGTTCTTC. This gives the protein CASSGGTVSYNEQFF. Complete variable domain (other parts from reference TRBV5-4 and TRBJ2-1): ETGVTQSPTHLIKTRGQQVTLRCSSQSGHNTVSWYQQALGQGPQFIFQYYREEENGRGNFPPRFSGLQFPNYSSELNVNALELDDSALYLCASSGGTVSYNEQFFGPGTRLTVL.

The chain couples TRBV12-3 or TRBV12-4 to TRBJ2-2; D uncertain. Trimming stripped 7 bases from V and 3 bases from J, with 6 bases between. This CDR3 spans 12 amino acids. The CDR3 loop is CASKTDTGELFF. CDR3 coding DNA: TGTGCCAGCAAAACGGACACCGGGGAGCTGTTTTTT.

The chain couples TRBV6-6 to TRBJ2-7, with D perhaps matching TRBD1 (6 bases). The V end lost 1 base, the J end lost 3 bases, and 13 bases lay between the germline ends. CDR1 is MNHNY, CDR2 SVGAGI, per germline (reference sequence). The CDR3 totals 15 residues. In DNA, the CDR3 is TGTGCCAGCAGTTACTTACCCATGGACAGCTACGAGCAGTACTTC. This codes for CASSYLPMDSYEQYF.

The genes are TRBV2 and TRBJ1-4; 7 nucleotides line up with TRBD1. CDR3 size: 17 residues. Germline assignment: CDR1 SNHLY and CDR2 FYNNEI. After removal of 6 bases from V and 0 bases from J, the junction contained 10 bases not matched to a gene. The CDR3 bases are TGTGCCAGCAGCCGACAGGGAGATGGGGCAACTAATGAAAAACTGTTTTTT. Translation: CASSRQGDGATNEKLFF.